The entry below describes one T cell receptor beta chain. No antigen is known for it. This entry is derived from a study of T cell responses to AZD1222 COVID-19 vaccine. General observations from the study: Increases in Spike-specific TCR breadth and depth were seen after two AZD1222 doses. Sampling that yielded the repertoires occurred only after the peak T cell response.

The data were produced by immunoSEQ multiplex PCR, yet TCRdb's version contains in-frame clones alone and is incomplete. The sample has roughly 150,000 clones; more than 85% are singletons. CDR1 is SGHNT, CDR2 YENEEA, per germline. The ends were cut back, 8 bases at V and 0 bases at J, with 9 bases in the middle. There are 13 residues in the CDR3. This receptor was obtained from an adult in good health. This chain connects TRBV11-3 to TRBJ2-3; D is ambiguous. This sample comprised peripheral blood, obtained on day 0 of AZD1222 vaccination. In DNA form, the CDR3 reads TGTGCCAGCGCGATGCGGAGCACAGATACGCAGTATTTT. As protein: CASAMRSTDTQYF. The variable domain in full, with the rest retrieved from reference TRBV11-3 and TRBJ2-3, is EAGVVQSPRYKIIEKKQPVAFWCNPISGHNTLYWYLQNLGQGPELLIRYENEEAVDDSQLPKDRFSAERLKGVDSTLKIQPAELGDSAVYLCASAMRSTDTQYFGPGTRLTVL.